Given below is one TCR beta chain in context. Its specificity is unknown. The CDR3 spans 14 residues. The V gene end was trimmed by 3 bases and the J gene end by 13 bases; junction bases not matched to a gene: 7. Germline V lookup: CDR1 LNHNV, CDR2 YYDKDF (reference sequence). Other autoimmune diseases, uncontrolled infections, pregnancy or lactation ruled patients out of participation. Diagnostic conclusions were grounded in clinical symptoms, serum thyroxine, TRAb, thyroid ultrasound and orbital computed tomography. The source of the sample is a study of Graves' ophthalmopathy and Graves' hyperthyroidism. Study at large: There was a collection of peripheral blood at initial diagnosis, before any treatment.

General observations from the study: Prediction of ophthalmopathy progression reached over 65% sensitivity and nearly 75% specificity.

The sequenced template was RNA, covering the TCR beta CDR3 region. The library came from an HTBI-primed first-round RT-PCR and a second-round multiplex PCR. TCRdb fed the multiplex PCR reads into MiXCR, producing one record per CDR3 protein. The sample has about 700,000 distinct CDR3 sequences; about 38% are singletons. The receptor comes from an adult man with Graves' ophthalmopathy. Material: peripheral blood. The genes are TRBV15 and TRBJ1-6; 9 bases are shared with TRBD1. The CDR3 spells CATSRGQGEGPLHF. CDR3 bases: TGTGCCACCAGCAGGGGACAGGGTGAAGGGCCCCTCCACTTT.